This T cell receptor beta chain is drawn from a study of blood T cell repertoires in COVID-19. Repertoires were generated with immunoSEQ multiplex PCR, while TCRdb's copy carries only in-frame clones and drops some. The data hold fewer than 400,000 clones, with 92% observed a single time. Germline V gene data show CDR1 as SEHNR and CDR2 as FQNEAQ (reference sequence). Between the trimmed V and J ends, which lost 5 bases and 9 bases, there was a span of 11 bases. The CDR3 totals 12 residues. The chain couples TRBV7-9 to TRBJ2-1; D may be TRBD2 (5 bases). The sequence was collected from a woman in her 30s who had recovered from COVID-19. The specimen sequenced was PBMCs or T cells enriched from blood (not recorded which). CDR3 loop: CASSPGGPEQFF. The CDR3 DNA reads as TGTGCCAGCAGCCCCGGAGGCCCTGAGCAGTTCTTC.